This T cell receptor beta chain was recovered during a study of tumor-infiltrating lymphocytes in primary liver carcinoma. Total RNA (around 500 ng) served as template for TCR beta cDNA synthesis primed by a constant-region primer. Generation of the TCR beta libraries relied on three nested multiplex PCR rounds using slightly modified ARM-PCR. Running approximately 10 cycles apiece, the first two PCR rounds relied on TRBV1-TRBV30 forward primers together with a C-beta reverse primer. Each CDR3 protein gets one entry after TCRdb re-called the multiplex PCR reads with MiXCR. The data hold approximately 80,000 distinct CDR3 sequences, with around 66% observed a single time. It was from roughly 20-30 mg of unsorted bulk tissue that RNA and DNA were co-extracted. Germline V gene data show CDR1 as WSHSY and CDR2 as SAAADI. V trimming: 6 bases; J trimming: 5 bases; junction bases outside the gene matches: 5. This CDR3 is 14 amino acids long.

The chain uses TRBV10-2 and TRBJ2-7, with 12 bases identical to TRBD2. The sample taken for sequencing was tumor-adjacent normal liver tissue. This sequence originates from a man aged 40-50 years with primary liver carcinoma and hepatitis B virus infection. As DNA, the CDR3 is TGCGCCAGCAGGACTAGCGGGAGACACAACGAGCAGTACTTC. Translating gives CASRTSGRHNEQYF.